Included here is one T cell receptor beta chain sequence, with context. Its antigen is still unknown. The source of the sample is a study of cytomegalovirus exposure and HLA in healthy donors. Study-wide points: In vitro experiments confirmed that three CMV-associated chains were specific for CMV antigens. One later analysis reportedly identified an Asian-associated ancestry cluster that showed fewer N-insertions than the roughly 640-donor mean. An analysis done earlier found most TCR beta V segments productive about 87% or about 30% of the time.

This PCR relied on a set of 60 Vbeta primers and 13 Jbeta primers. Only in-frame clones appear in the TCRdb table, and some are missing; sequencing was by immunoSEQ multiplex PCR. The table has about 160,000 clones, approximately 84% seen once; the top ten hold about 7.7%. All donors participated as healthy donors of bone marrow. This TCR was recovered from a woman in her 40s in good health and CMV-seropositive. The specimen sequenced was PBMCs.

CDR3 region: CAIREGEGSPLHF. The CDR3 nucleotides read TGTGCCATCAGGGAGGGAGAGGGCTCACCCCTCCACTTT. J is TRBJ1-6 and V is TRBV10-3; D not certain. The germline gives CDR1 ENHRY, CDR2 SYGVKD. The CDR3 loop spans 13 amino acids. V shed 6 bases and J shed 10 bases, with 13 bases lying between them.